Detailed here is one TCR beta chain. Its antigen is unknown. The CDR3 extends over 14 amino acids. Germline V gives CDR1 MNHEY, CDR2 SMNVEV (reference sequence). V was shortened by 3 bases and J by 6 bases, with 12 bases between the two germline ends. The data were produced by immunoSEQ multiplex PCR, yet TCRdb's version contains in-frame clones alone and is incomplete. This table has about 690,000 clones, about 90% appearing once. The entry originates in a study of shared clonotypes between healthy human individuals. Study background: Three plates were used per donor for CD4 naive, three for CD4 memory, two for CD8 naive and one for CD8 memory.

Regarding the study as a whole: Several donors showed sharing of around 5% of naive CD4 clonotypes. Among donors, clonotype sharing was expected to be affected by sequencing depth.

Sequencing was carried out using memory CD8+ T cells from PBMCs. Regarding subset: CD45RO+ cells pooled with CCR7-negative TemRA cells. The TCR was taken from a man aged 18 to 35 in good health. Some clones in this sample may be carry-over from other donors' samples. The rearrangement links TRBV27 to TRBJ2-1, with D perhaps TRBD1 (5 bases). The CDR3 loop is CASSFQPRGNEQFF. The DNA for the CDR3 is TGTGCCAGCAGTTTTCAACCTAGGGGCAATGAGCAGTTCTTC.